What follows are 2 T cell receptor beta chains derived from one specimen sequenced in a study of T cell responses to AZD1222 COVID-19 vaccine. Sequencing used immunoSEQ multiplex PCR; TCRdb keeps in-frame clones, though not all of them. The repertoire has 150,000 to 200,000 clones, 90% of them found once; the top ten carry about 6.5%. The specimen was peripheral blood, collected 28 days after the second AZD1222 dose. These receptors originate from an adult who received the AZD1222 COVID-19 vaccine.

In its sample, this clone was seen once. The V call is TRBV7-9, the J call TRBJ1-5; maybe TRBD1 (5 bases). CDR3 length: 12 amino acids. CDR1 is SEHNR, CDR2 FQNEAQ, per germline (reference sequence). The V gene lost 6 bases and the J gene lost 7 bases, with 10 bases spanning the gap. For the CDR3, the DNA is TGTGCCAGCAGTTCCAGGGACCAGCCCCAGCATTTT. As protein: CASSSRDQPQHF.

The V and J genes are TRBV19 and TRBJ1-5, with TRBD1 matching 8 bases. V dropped 7 bases and J dropped 6; count of bases not matched to a gene: 8. The CDR3 length is 14 residues. Looked up from germline, CDR1 is LNHDA and CDR2 is SQIVND (reference sequence). CDR3 nucleotide sequence: TGTGCCAGTAAGGCGACAGGGGACGCTCAGCCCCAGCATTTT. Its translation is CASKATGDAQPQHF. The complete variable domain, with remaining parts taken from reference TRBV19 and TRBJ1-5, reads DGGITQSPKYLFRKEGQNVTLSCEQNLNHDAMYWYRQDPGQGLRLIYYSQIVNDFQKGDIAEGYSVSREKKESFPLTVTSAQKNPTAFYLCASKATGDAQPQHFGDGTRLSIL.